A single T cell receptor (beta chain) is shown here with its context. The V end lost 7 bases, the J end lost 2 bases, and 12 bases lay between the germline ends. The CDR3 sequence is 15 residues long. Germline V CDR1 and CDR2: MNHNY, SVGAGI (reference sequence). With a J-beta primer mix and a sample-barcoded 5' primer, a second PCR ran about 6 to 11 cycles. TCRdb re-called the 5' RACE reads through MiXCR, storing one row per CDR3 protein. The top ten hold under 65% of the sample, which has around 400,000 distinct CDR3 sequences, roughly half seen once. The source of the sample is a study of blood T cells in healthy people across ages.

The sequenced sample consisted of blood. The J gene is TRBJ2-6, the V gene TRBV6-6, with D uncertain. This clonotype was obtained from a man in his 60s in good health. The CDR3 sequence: CASISPDAGANVLTF. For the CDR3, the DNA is TGTGCCAGCATCTCCCCGGACGCTGGGGCCAACGTCCTGACTTTC.